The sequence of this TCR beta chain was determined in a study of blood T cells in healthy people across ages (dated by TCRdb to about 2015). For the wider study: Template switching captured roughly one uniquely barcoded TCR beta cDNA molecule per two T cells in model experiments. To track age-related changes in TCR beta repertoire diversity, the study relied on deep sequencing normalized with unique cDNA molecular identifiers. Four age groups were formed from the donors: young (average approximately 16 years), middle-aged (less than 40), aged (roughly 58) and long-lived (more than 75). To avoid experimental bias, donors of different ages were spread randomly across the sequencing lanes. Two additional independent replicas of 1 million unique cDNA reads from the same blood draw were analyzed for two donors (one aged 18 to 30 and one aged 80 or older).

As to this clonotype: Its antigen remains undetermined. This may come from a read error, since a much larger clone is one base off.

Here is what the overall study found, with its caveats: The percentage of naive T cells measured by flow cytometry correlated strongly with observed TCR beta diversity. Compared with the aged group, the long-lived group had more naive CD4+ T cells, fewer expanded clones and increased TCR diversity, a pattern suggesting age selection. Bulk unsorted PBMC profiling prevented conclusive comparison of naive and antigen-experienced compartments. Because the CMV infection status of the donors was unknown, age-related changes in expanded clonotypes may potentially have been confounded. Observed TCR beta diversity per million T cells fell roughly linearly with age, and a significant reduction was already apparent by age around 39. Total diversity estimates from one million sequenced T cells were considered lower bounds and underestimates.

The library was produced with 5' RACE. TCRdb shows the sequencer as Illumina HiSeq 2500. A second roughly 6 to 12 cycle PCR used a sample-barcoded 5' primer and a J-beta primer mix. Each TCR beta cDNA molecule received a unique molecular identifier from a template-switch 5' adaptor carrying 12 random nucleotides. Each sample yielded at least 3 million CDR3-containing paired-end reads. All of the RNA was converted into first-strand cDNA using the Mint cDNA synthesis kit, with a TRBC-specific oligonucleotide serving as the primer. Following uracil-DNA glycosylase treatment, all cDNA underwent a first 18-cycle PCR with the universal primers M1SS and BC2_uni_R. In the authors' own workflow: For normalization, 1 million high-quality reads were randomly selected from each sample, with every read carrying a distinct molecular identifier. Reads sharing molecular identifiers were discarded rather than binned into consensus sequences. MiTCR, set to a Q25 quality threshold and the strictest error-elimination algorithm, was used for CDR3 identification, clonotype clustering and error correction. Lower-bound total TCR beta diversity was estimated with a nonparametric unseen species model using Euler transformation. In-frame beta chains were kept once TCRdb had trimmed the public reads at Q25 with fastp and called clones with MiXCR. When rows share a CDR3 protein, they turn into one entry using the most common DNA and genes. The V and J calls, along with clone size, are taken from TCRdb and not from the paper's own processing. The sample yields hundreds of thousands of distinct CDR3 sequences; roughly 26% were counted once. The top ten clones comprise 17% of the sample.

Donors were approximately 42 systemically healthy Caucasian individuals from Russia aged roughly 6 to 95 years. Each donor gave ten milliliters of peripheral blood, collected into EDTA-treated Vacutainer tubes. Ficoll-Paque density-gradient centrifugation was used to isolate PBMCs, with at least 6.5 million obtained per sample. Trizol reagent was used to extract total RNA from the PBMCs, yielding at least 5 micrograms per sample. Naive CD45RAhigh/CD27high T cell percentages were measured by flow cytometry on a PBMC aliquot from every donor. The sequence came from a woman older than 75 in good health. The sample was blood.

The DNA is TGTGCCAGCAGTTTATCAGGAAACAATGAAAAACGGTTTTTT. Protein translation: CASSLSGNNEKRFF. Recombination joined TRBV28 with TRBJ1-4; no D segment can be confidently identified. From a lookup of the germline V gene, CDR1 and CDR2 are MDHEN and SYDVKM. Reading from cysteine to phenylalanine, the CDR3 counts 14 amino acids. Only the CDR3 portion is preserved as DNA: 42 bases, with reading frame beginning at the first base.